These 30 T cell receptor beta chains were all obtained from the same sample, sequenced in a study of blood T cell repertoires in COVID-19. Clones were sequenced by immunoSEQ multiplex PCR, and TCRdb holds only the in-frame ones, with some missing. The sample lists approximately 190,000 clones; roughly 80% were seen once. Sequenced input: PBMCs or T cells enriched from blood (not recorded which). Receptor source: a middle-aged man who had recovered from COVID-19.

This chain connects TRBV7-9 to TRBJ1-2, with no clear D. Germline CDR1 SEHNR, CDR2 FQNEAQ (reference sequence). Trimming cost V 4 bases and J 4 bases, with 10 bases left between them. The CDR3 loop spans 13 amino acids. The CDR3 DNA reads TGTGCCAGCAGCTCACAAATACCCTATGGCTACACCTTC. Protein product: CASSSQIPYGYTF.

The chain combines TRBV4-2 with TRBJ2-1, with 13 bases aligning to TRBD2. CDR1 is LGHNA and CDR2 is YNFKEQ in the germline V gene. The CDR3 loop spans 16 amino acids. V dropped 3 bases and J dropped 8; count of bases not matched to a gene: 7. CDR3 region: CASSQGTGLAGYEQFF. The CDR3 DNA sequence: TGTGCCAGCAGCCAGGGAACGGGACTAGCGGGGTATGAGCAGTTCTTC.

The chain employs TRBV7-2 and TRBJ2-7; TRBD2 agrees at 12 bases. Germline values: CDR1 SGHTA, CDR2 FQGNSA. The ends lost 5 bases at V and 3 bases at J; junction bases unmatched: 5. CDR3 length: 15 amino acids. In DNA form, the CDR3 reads TGTGCCAGCAGCCCGACTAGCGGGGGCCACTACGAGCAGTACTTC. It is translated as CASSPTSGGHYEQYF.

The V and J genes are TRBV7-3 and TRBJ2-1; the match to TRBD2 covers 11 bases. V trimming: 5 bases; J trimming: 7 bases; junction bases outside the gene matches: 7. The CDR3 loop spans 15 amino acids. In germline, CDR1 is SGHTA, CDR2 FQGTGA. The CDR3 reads CASSLSGGAGNEQFF. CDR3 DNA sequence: TGTGCCAGCAGCCTTAGCGGGGGGGCCGGGAATGAGCAGTTCTTC.

The CDR3 here is CASSWRDEKLFF. In DNA, the CDR3 is TGTGCCAGCAGCTGGAGGGATGAAAAACTGTTTTTT. The chain combines TRBV5-6 with TRBJ1-4; D ambiguous. Germline CDR1 SGHDT, CDR2 YYEEEE. The CDR3 sequence is 12 residues long. The V end lost 3 bases, the J end lost 6 bases, and 6 bases lay between the germline ends. The entire variable domain, with the rest obtained from reference TRBV5-6 and TRBJ1-4, is as follows: DAGVTQSPTHLIKTRGQQVTLRCSPKSGHDTVSWYQQALGQGPQFIFQYYEEEERQRGNFPDRFSGHQFPNYSSELNVNALLLGDSALYLCASSWRDEKLFFGSGTQLSVL.

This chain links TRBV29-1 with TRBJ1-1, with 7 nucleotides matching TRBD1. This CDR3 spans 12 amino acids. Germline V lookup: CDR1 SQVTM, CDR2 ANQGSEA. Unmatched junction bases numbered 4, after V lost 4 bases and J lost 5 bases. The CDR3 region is CSVGQGRTEAFF. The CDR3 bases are TGCAGCGTTGGACAGGGCCGGACTGAAGCTTTCTTT.

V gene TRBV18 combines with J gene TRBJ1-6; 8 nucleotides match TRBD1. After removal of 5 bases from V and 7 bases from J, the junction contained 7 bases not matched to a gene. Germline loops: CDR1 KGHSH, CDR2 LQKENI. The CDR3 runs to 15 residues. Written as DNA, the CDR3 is TGTGCCAGCTCAGCTCAACAGGGGGACAATTCACCCCTCCACTTT. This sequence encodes CASSAQQGDNSPLHF.

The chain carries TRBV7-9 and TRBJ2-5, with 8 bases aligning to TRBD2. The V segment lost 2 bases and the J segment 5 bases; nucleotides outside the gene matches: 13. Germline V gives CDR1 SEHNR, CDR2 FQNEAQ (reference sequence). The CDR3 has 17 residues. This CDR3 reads CASSLKRSAGVLETQYF. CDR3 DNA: TGTGCCAGCAGCTTAAAACGCTCAGCGGGGGTACTGGAGACCCAGTACTTC.

CDR3 residues: CATSRIFQGARETQYF. CDR3 DNA: TGTGCCACCAGCAGGATATTCCAGGGGGCTAGGGAGACCCAGTACTTC. The chain combines TRBV15 with TRBJ2-5, with TRBD1 matching 8 bases. V lost 3 bases, J lost 5 bases, and 11 bases stayed unmatched. The CDR3 sequence is 16 residues long. CDR1 LNHNV and CDR2 YYDKDF come from the germline V gene (reference sequence).

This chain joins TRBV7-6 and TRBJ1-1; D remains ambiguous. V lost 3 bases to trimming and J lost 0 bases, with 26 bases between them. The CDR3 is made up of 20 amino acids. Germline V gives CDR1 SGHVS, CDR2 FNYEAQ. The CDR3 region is CASSFHRGRQENPMNTEAFF. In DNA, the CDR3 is TGTGCCAGCAGCTTCCACCGAGGGCGGCAGGAGAACCCGATGAACACTGAAGCTTTCTTT.

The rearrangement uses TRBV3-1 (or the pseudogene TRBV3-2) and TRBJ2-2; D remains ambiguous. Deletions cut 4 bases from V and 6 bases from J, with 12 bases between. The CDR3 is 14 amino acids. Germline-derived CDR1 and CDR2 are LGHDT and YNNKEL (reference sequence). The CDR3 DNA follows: TGTGCCAGCAGCCCAGACGGTGTAGCCGGGGAGCTGTTTTTT. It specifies CASSPDGVAGELFF.

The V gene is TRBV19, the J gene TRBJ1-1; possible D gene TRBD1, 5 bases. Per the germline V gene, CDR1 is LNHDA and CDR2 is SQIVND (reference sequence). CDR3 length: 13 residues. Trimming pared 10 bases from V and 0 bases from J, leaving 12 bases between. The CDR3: CATRQNMNTEAFF. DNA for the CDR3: TGTGCCACCCGACAGAATATGAACACTGAAGCTTTCTTT. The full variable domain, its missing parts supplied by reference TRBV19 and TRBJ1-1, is DGGITQSPKYLFRKEGQNVTLSCEQNLNHDAMYWYRQDPGQGLRLIYYSQIVNDFQKGDIAEGYSVSREKKESFPLTVTSAQKNPTAFYLCATRQNMNTEAFFGQGTRLTVV.

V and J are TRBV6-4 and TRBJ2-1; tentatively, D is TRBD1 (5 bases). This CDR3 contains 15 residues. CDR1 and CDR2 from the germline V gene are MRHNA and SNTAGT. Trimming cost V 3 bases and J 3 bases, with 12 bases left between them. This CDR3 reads CASSEQGTGYNEQFF. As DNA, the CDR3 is TGTGCCAGCAGTGAGCAGGGAACAGGCTACAATGAGCAGTTCTTC.

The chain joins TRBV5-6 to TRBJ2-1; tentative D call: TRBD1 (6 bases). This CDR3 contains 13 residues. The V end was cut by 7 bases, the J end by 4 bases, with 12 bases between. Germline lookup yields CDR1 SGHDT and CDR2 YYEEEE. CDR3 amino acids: CASATQGYNEQFF. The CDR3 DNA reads TGTGCCAGCGCGACTCAGGGGTACAATGAGCAGTTCTTC.

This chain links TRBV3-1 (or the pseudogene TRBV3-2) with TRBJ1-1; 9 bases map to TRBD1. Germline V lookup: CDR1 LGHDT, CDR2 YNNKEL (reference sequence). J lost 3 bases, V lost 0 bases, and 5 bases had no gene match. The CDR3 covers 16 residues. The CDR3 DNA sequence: TGTGCCAGCAGCCAAGATACTTACAGGGGGCACACTGAAGCTTTCTTT. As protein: CASSQDTYRGHTEAFF.

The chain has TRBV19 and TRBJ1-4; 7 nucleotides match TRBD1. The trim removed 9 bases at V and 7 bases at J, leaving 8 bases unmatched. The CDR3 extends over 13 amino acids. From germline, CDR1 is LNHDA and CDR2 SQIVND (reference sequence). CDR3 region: CASSTRGREKLFF. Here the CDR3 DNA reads TGTGCCAGCTCGACAAGGGGGCGTGAAAAACTGTTTTTT.

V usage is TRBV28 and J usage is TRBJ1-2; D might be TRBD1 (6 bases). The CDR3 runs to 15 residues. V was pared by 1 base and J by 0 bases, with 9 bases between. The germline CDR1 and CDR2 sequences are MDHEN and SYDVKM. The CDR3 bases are TGTGCCAGCAGTTTATTGGACAGTGCTAACTATGGCTACACCTTC. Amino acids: CASSLLDSANYGYTF.

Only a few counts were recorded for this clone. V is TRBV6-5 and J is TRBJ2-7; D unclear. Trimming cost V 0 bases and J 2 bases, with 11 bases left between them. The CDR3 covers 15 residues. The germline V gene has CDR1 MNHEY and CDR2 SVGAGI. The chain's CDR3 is CASSYSKHRPYEQYF. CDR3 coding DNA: TGTGCCAGCAGTTACTCAAAGCACAGACCCTACGAGCAGTACTTC.

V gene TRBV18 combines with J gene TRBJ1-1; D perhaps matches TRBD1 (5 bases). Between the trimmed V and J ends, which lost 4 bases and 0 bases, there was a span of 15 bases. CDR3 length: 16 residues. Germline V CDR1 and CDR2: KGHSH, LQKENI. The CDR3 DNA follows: TGTGCCAGCTCACTTAATCGGGGGAACATGAACACTGAAGCTTTCTTT. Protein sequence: CASSLNRGNMNTEAFF.

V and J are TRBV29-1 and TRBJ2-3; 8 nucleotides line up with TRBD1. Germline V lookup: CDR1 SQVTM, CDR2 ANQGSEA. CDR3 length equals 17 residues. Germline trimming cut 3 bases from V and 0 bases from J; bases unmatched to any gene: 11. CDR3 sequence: CSVDETGEGASTDTQYF. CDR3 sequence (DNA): TGCAGCGTTGATGAGACAGGGGAAGGAGCTAGCACAGATACGCAGTATTTT.

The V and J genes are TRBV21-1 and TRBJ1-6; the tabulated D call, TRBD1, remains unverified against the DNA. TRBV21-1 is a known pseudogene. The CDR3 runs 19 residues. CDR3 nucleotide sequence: TGTGCCAGCAGCAAACCCGCCGTAGGGACAAGGTCCTATAATTCACCCCTCCACTTT. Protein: CASSKPAVGTRSYNSPLHF.

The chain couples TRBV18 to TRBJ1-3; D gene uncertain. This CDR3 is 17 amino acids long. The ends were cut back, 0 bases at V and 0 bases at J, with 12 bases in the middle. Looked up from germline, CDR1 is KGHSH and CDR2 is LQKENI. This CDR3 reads CASSPPERALSGNTIYF. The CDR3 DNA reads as TGTGCCAGCTCACCACCAGAGCGGGCCCTCTCTGGAAACACCATATATTTT.

CDR3 DNA sequence: TGTGCCAGCAGCTTGGGGGATAGCGGGGGCCGACGTAATGAGCAGTTCTTC. Encoded protein: CASSLGDSGGRRNEQFF. This chain connects TRBV11-2 to TRBJ2-1, with 9 bases that match TRBD2. Germline CDR1 is SGHAT and CDR2 is FQNNGV. The CDR3 sequence is 17 residues long. The ends lost 3 bases at V and 7 bases at J; junction bases unmatched: 13. The full variable domain, rest sourced from reference TRBV11-2 and TRBJ2-1, is EAGVAQSPRYKIIEKRQSVAFWCNPISGHATLYWYQQILGQGPKLLIQFQNNGVVDDSQLPKDRFSAERLKGVDSTLKIQPAKLEDSAVYLCASSLGDSGGRRNEQFFGPGTRLTVL.

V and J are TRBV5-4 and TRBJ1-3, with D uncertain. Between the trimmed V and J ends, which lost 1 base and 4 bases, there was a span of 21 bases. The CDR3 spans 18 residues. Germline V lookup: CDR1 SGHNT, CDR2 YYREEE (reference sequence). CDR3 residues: CASSLSGPSGRVGNTIYF. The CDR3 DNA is TGTGCCAGCAGCTTGTCGGGTCCAAGTGGGAGGGTAGGAAACACCATATATTTT.

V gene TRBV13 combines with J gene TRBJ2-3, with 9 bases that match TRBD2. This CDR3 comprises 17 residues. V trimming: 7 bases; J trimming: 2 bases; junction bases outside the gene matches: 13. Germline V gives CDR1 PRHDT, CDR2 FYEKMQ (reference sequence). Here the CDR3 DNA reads TGTGCCAGCAAGTTACTAGCGGGCCCGTACCCCACAGATACGCAGTATTTT. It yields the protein CASKLLAGPYPTDTQYF.

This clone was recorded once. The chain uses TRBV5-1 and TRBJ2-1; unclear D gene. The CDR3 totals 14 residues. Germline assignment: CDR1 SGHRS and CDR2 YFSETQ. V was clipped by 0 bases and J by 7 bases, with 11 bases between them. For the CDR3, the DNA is TGCGCCAGCAGCTTGGGAAACGAACAGAATGAGCAGTTCTTC. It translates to CASSLGNEQNEQFF.

The CDR3 nucleotides read TGTGCCTGGAGAAATAGGGACAGGGGCGCGACTGAAGCTTTCTTT. This translates into CAWRNRDRGATEAFF. This chain uses TRBV30 with TRBJ1-1, with 10 bases matching TRBD1. Trimming at V came to 3 bases and at J to 5 bases, leaving 9 bases not matched to a gene. Germline V gives CDR1 GTSNPN, CDR2 SVGIG (reference sequence). The length of the CDR3 is 15 residues.

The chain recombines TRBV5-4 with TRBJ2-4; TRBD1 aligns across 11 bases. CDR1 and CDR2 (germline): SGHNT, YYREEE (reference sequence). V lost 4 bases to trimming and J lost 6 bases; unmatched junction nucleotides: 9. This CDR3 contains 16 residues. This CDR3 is CASSDNRDRGGNIQYF. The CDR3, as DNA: TGTGCCAGCAGCGACAATAGGGACAGGGGGGGAAACATTCAGTACTTC.

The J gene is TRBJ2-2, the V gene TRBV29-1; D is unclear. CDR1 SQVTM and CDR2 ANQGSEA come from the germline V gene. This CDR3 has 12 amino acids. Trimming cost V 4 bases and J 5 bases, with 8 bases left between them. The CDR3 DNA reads TGCAGCGTTGCGACTGGAACCGGGGAGCTGTTTTTT. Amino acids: CSVATGTGELFF.

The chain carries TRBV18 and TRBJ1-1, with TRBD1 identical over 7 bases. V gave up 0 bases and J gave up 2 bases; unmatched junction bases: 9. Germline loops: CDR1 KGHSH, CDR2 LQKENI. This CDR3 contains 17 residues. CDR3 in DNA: TGTGCCAGCTCACCACCGGGGGTCACAGGGGTAAACACTGAAGCTTTCTTT. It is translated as CASSPPGVTGVNTEAFF. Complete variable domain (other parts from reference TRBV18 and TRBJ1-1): NAGVMQNPRHLVRRRGQEARLRCSPMKGHSHVYWYRQLPEEGLKFMVYLQKENIIDESGMPKERFSAEFPKEGPSILRIQQVVRGDSAAYFCASSPPGVTGVNTEAFFGQGTRLTVV.